The present T cell receptor (beta chain) was sequenced within a study of shared clonotypes between healthy human individuals. Whole-study results and caveats: The naive CD4 repertoires of a handful of donors were compared, and about 5% of clonotypes were shared.

Regarding this clone: Its cognate antigen is unknown.

Sequenced by immunoSEQ multiplex PCR; TCRdb stores in-frame clones only, minus some. The sample lists around 1.9 million clones, roughly 95% occurring once. Naive CD8 cells, CD45RO-negative and positively selected for CCR7, excluded terminally differentiated effector memory CD45RA+ cells. The study drew its donors from healthy HIV-negative adults without recent acute infections or vaccinations. The sequenced sample was naive CD8+ T cells from PBMCs. The clonotype comes from a man aged 18 to 30 in good health. Some clones in this sample may be carry-over from other donors' samples.

The CDR3 bases are TGTGCCAGCAGCTTTCTTAGCGGAGGGAATGAGCAGTTCTTC. It translates to CASSFLSGGNEQFF. This chain uses TRBV7-9 with TRBJ2-1, with D possibly matching TRBD2 (6 bases). The CDR3 contains 14 residues. Trimming removed 3 bases at V and 7 bases at J, with 13 bases between. Germline loops: CDR1 SEHNR, CDR2 FQNEAQ (reference sequence). Full variable domain (outside the CDR3, taken from reference TRBV7-9 and TRBJ2-1): DTGVSQNPRHKITKRGQNVTFRCDPISEHNRLYWYRQTLGQGPEFLTYFQNEAQLEKSRLLSDRFSAERPKGSFSTLEIQRTEQGDSAMYLCASSFLSGGNEQFFGPGTRLTVL.